This T cell receptor beta chain was sequenced in a study of blood T cell repertoires in COVID-19. Background on the study: Nucleic acid was either cDNA or gDNA, and it came from T cells, B-cell-depleted T cells, or PBMCs.

J was trimmed by 4 bases and V by 5 bases; bases with no gene match: 11. The CDR3 length is 17 residues. From germline, CDR1 is SGHAT and CDR2 FQNNGV. Here immunoSEQ multiplex PCR was the method, and the copy in TCRdb shows in-frame clones only, minus some. In the table there are around 700,000 clones, just under 90% of which are singletons. This chain links TRBV11-2 with TRBJ2-2, with 9 bases matching TRBD1. The sample was peripheral blood. The TCR originated in a woman aged 18-29 years with acute or convalescent COVID-19. The CDR3 DNA is TGTGCCAGCAGCGCACGAACAGGGGGCGAATTCACCGGGGAGCTGTTTTTT. Its translation is CASSARTGGEFTGELFF.